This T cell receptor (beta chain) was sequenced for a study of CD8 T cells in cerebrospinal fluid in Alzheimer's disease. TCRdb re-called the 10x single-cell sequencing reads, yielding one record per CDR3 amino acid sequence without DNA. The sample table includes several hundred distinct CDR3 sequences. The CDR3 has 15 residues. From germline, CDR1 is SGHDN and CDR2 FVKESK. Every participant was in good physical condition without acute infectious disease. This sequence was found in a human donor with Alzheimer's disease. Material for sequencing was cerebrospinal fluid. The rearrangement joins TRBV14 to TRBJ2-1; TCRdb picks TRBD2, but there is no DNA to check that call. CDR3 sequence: CASSLAGGYYNEQFF.